One sample yielded the 23 T cell receptor beta chains listed below, sequenced in a study of T cells in Graves' hyperthyroidism and ophthalmopathy. Amplification of TCR beta CDR3 regions was performed using RNA transcripts as template. Primed by the HTBI set, a first-round RT-PCR was run on the TCR CDR3. TCRdb redid the calling of the multiplex PCR reads with MiXCR, one entry per CDR3 protein. Counted here are 500,000 or so distinct CDR3 sequences, under 20% occurring once; the ten biggest clones make up roughly a sixth. What was sequenced was blood. The receptors derive from a young woman with Graves' ophthalmopathy.

This clonotype was seen many times. The chain recombines TRBV5-5 with TRBJ1-1; perhaps TRBD1 as D (6 bases). Deletions cut 6 bases from V and 4 bases from J, with 13 bases between. Germline values: CDR1 SGHKS, CDR2 YYEKEE (reference sequence). This CDR3 contains 13 residues. CDR3 sequence (DNA): TGTGCCAGCAAAGGGGGGGGATCCACTGAAGCTTTCTTT. Translating gives CASKGGGSTEAFF.

In its sample, this clonotype was seen many times. The chain has TRBV30 and TRBJ2-3; D might be TRBD2 (6 bases). Trimming cost V 2 bases and J 2 bases, with 14 bases left between them. In germline, CDR1 is GTSNPN, CDR2 SVGIG (reference sequence). This CDR3 has 15 amino acids. This chain's CDR3 is CAWSPTGTSTDTQYF. CDR3 DNA: TGTGCCTGGAGTCCCACGGGGACTTCCACAGATACGCAGTATTTT.

V is TRBV29-1 and J is TRBJ2-4; D perhaps matches TRBD2 (6 bases). Trimming removed 3 bases from V and 7 bases from J, with 7 bases in between. The germline V gene has CDR1 SQVTM and CDR2 ANQGSEA. CDR3 size: 11 residues. The CDR3 DNA reads TGCAGCGTTGAGGAGGGTAACATTCAGTACTTC. Its protein is CSVEEGNIQYF.

There are a few counts of this clonotype. V gene TRBV20-1 combines with J gene TRBJ1-2, with 7 bases fitting TRBD1. Germline V gives CDR1 DFQATT, CDR2 SNEGSKA (reference sequence). The CDR3 is made up of 13 amino acids. Losses at the gene ends were 6 bases for V and 3 bases for J; bases not matched to a gene: 7. In nucleotides, the CDR3 is TGCAGTGCCCGGCAGGGGGGTGACTATGGCTACACCTTC. Its translation: CSARQGGDYGYTF.

This rearrangement joins TRBV5-6 to TRBJ2-2; 10 nucleotides line up with TRBD2. Germline CDR1 SGHDT, CDR2 YYEEEE. The CDR3 is made up of 16 amino acids. V lost 4 bases and J lost 3; bases outside the gene matches: 6. In nucleotides, the CDR3 is TGTGCCAGCAGCAACCAGCGGGGGGGTGACACCGGGGAGCTGTTTTTT. As protein: CASSNQRGGDTGELFF.

V gene TRBV5-6 combines with J gene TRBJ1-2; 8 positions match TRBD1. Germline V lookup: CDR1 SGHDT, CDR2 YYEEEE. The CDR3 sequence is 16 residues long. Trimming at V came to 4 bases and at J to 8 bases, leaving 16 bases not matched to a gene. The CDR3 sequence is CASSLVTTQGGDGYTF. The DNA for the CDR3 is TGTGCCAGCAGCCTGGTAACCACACAGGGGGGAGACGGCTACACCTTC.

The genes are TRBV5-1 and TRBJ2-2; 7 bases are shared with TRBD1. The CDR3 totals 18 residues. The ends lost 0 bases at V and 0 bases at J; junction bases unmatched: 8. Germline V CDR1 and CDR2: SGHRS, YFSETQ. Here the CDR3 DNA reads TGCGCCAGCAGCTTGGAGGGGGCGGGCCACGCGAACACCGGGGAGCTGTTTTTT. Protein sequence: CASSLEGAGHANTGELFF.

This clonotype appeared many times. This sequence joins TRBV5-1 and TRBJ1-5, with unresolved D. Germline-derived CDR1 and CDR2 are SGHRS and YFSETQ. The V end was cut by 1 base, the J end by 0 bases, with 8 bases between. The CDR3 covers 15 residues. Here the CDR3 DNA reads TGCGCCAGCAGCTTGTATGGGGATAGCAATCAGCCCCAGCATTTT. Translated: CASSLYGDSNQPQHF.

This clonotype came up many times. The genes are TRBV6-1 and TRBJ2-3; D ambiguous. This CDR3 has 14 amino acids. Trimming pared 2 bases from V and 6 bases from J, leaving 12 bases between. The germline V gene encodes CDR1 MNHNS and CDR2 SASEGT. CDR3 protein: CASSERLEPDTQYF. Here the CDR3 DNA reads TGTGCCAGCAGTGAACGTCTCGAGCCGGATACGCAGTATTTT.

This clonotype was counted only a few times. V and J are TRBV14 and TRBJ1-2, with 12 bases matching TRBD1. Germline V gene lookup returns CDR1 SGHDN and CDR2 FVKESK. With 4 bases clipped from V and 8 bases from J, the junction kept 5 bases outside the gene matches. CDR3 length: 14 amino acids. CDR3 DNA sequence: TGTGCCAGCAGCCGGGACAGGGGGCGCTTCGGCTACACCTTC. It codes for CASSRDRGRFGYTF.

This clonotype was seen at least ten times. V usage is TRBV20-1 and J usage is TRBJ2-1; D might be TRBD2 (7 bases). Per the germline V gene, CDR1 is DFQATT and CDR2 is SNEGSKA (reference sequence). With 0 bases removed from V and 7 bases from J, the gap between germline ends came to 22 bases. This CDR3 comprises 17 residues. This chain's CDR3 is CSARDPPGGQYGNEQFF. The CDR3 DNA follows: TGCAGTGCTAGAGATCCCCCCGGGGGGCAGTATGGTAATGAGCAGTTCTTC.

In this sample, this clonotype turned up a few times. V usage is TRBV20-1 and J usage is TRBJ2-1; D perhaps matches TRBD2 (6 bases). CDR1 and CDR2 from the germline V gene are DFQATT and SNEGSKA (reference sequence). The CDR3 covers 14 residues. Trimming cost V 4 bases and J 4 bases, with 14 bases left between them. As DNA, the CDR3 is TGCAGTGCTAATACGGGAGTACCATACAATGAGCAGTTCTTC. It is translated as CSANTGVPYNEQFF.

This clonotype was recorded at least ten times. CDR3 bases: TGTGCCACCAGCAGAGACCGGGCGTCCTACGAGCAGTACTTC. Its protein product is CATSRDRASYEQYF. The chain has TRBV15 and TRBJ2-7; D is unresolved. V was cut by 0 bases and J by 1 base, with 7 bases left in between. Germline V lookup: CDR1 LNHNV, CDR2 YYDKDF (reference sequence). The CDR3 runs 14 residues.

This clonotype was picked up many times. The J gene is TRBJ1-2, the V gene TRBV2; D gene uncertain. The CDR3 spans 11 residues. With 6 bases removed from V and 8 bases from J, the gap between germline ends came to 10 bases. Germline lookup yields CDR1 SNHLY and CDR2 FYNNEI. The CDR3: CASSEAGGYTF. CDR3 DNA sequence: TGTGCCAGCAGCGAGGCGGGAGGCTACACCTTC.

This chain uses TRBV27 with TRBJ1-5; D remains ambiguous. Germline V gene sequence: CDR1 MNHEY, CDR2 SMNVEV (reference sequence). V shed 5 bases and J shed 7 bases, with 12 bases lying between them. The CDR3 consists of 13 residues. The CDR3 region is CASSLNLAQPQHF. DNA of the CDR3: TGTGCCAGCAGTCTCAATCTCGCCCAGCCCCAGCATTTT.

The CDR3 region has the DNA TGTGCCAGCAGTGAAGCGGGCGGGCAGCAAGGGTTTCAGTACTTC. It translates to CASSEAGGQQGFQYF. This sequence joins TRBV6-1 and TRBJ2-4, with D perhaps matching TRBD2 (5 bases). This CDR3 comprises 15 residues. Trimming removed 0 bases from V and 11 bases from J, with 17 bases in between. Germline lookup yields CDR1 MNHNS and CDR2 SASEGT.

This clonotype was recorded at least ten times. The chain is built from TRBV6-1 and TRBJ1-1; D gene ambiguous. The V and J ends lost 6 bases and 6 bases respectively, with 17 bases between them. The CDR3 runs 14 residues. Germline CDR1 and CDR2: MNHNS and SASEGT. CDR3 in amino acids: CASRPPGPWAEAFF. As DNA, the CDR3 is TGTGCCAGCAGACCCCCGGGCCCCTGGGCTGAAGCTTTCTTT.

As for this clonotype: The junction departs from the called germline gene at one end, perhaps through a read error. The V call is TRBV20-1, the J call TRBJ2-5; 10 bases map to TRBD2. CDR3 length: 19 residues. CDR1 and CDR2 (germline): DFQATT, SNEGSKA (reference sequence). The CDR3 sequence is CSARKTSGGAWLGKENQYF. DNA of the CDR3: TGCAGTGCTAGAAAAACCAGCGGGGGGGCCTGGCTGGGGAAGGAGAACCAGTACTTC.

The CDR3 coding sequence is TGTGCCAGCAGTGTACAGGGCCTCTACGAGCAGTACTTC. It translates to CASSVQGLYEQYF. The chain carries TRBV6-2 or TRBV6-3 and TRBJ2-7, with D possibly matching TRBD1 (6 bases). Germline V gene data show CDR1 as MNHEY and CDR2 as SVGEGT. This CDR3 has 13 amino acids. The V end was cut by 5 bases, the J end by 3 bases, with 11 bases between.

The chain has TRBV7-9 and TRBJ2-2, with TRBD2 identical over 8 bases. Per germline, CDR1 SEHNR and CDR2 FQNEAQ (reference sequence). CDR3 length: 16 amino acids. The trim removed 4 bases at V and 4 bases at J, leaving 8 bases unmatched. The DNA of the CDR3 is TGTGCCAGCAGCTCCGGGACTAGAGTTAGCACCGGGGAGCTGTTTTTT. Translated, it gives CASSSGTRVSTGELFF.

At least ten counts were recorded for this clonotype. V gene TRBV5-6 combines with J gene TRBJ2-1, with 14 bases aligning to TRBD2. This CDR3 contains 16 residues. Germline-derived CDR1 and CDR2 are SGHDT and YYEEEE. V dropped 4 bases and J dropped 2; count of bases not matched to a gene: 2. This chain's CDR3 is CASSTGLAGAYNEQFF. The DNA for the CDR3 is TGTGCCAGCAGCACGGGACTAGCGGGAGCCTACAATGAGCAGTTCTTC. Complete variable domain (other parts from reference TRBV5-6 and TRBJ2-1): DAGVTQSPTHLIKTRGQQVTLRCSPKSGHDTVSWYQQALGQGPQFIFQYYEEEERQRGNFPDRFSGHQFPNYSSELNVNALLLGDSALYLCASSTGLAGAYNEQFFGPGTRLTVL.

This clonotype has a count of ten or more. The chain employs TRBV7-9 and TRBJ1-2; tentatively, D is TRBD1 (5 bases). This CDR3 is built from 15 residues. V was cut by 7 bases and J by 2 bases, with 17 bases left in between. The germline V gene encodes CDR1 SEHNR and CDR2 FQNEAQ (reference sequence). As DNA, the CDR3 is TGTGCCAGCACCGCGGGGGGGTATCGGAACTATGGCTACACCTTC. This translates into CASTAGGYRNYGYTF.

This clonotype was counted between two and nine times. The junction does not match germline at one end; this may be a read error. The chain combines TRBV5-1 with TRBJ2-1; D may be TRBD1 or TRBD2 (5 bases each). Germline CDR1 reads SGHRS; CDR2 reads YFSETQ. This CDR3 has 12 residues. The CDR3 spells CASRLGVGEQFF. CDR3 sequence (DNA): TGCGCCAGCAGGTTGGGGGTAGGTGAGCAGTTCTTC.